The present T cell receptor (beta chain) was sequenced within a study of blood T cell dynamics during melanoma immunotherapy. Stated time point: week 3, after first cycle of checkpoint inhibitor. Blood was drawn before treatment and at week 3 after checkpoint blockade. Apart from a couple of fast progressors, RECIST 1.1 response was judged 12 weeks post-infusion. CDR3 length equals 14 residues. The V gene lost 2 bases and the J gene lost 2 bases, with 9 bases spanning the gap. Germline loops: CDR1 MNHEY, CDR2 SVGAGI. Generated by immunoSEQ multiplex PCR, the TCRdb table keeps only in-frame clones and is missing some. The sample has roughly 10,000 clones, 75% to 85% seen once.

The sequence came from a human donor with melanoma. This chain uses TRBV6-5 with TRBJ2-5; D unresolved. Source: blood, taken from a patient treated with checkpoint blockade. The CDR3 DNA sequence: TGTGCCAGCAGTTACGGCCGCCATCAAGAGACCCAGTACTTC. The encoded protein is CASSYGRHQETQYF.